These T cell receptor beta chains were read from a single sample in a study of blood T cell repertoires in COVID-19. This table comes from immunoSEQ multiplex PCR, and its TCRdb copy is limited to in-frame clones, with some not included. Here the sample spans tens of thousands of clones, about 80% being singletons. The sequencing sample was made of peripheral blood. The receptors were sampled from a human donor in a cohort sampled during active COVID-19. The CDR3 runs from the conserved cysteine through the conserved F or W. D genes are given only for firm matches. Only some rows state a clone size, as once, few, many or a class for expanded clones.

v_gene	abundance	j_gene	d_gene	CDR3nt	CDR3aa
TRBV9	once	TRBJ2-5	TRBD2	TGTGCCAGCAGCCCGGGACTAGCGGGCCAAGAGACCCAGTACTTC	CASSPGLAGQETQYF
TRBV11-3	NA	TRBJ2-5	TRBD2	TGTGCCAGCAGCTTAGCGGGAGGTCCTCAAGAGACCCAGTACTTC	CASSLAGGPQETQYF
TRBV11-2	NA	TRBJ2-1	TRBD1	TGTGCCAGCAGCTCCCCGACAGGGTGGTGGGAGCAGTTCTTC	CASSSPTGWWEQFF
TRBV5-8	NA	TRBJ2-3	NA	TGTGCCAGCAGCTTGGGGACTCTCTTGGGCGGCACAGATACGCAGTATTTT	CASSLGTLLGGTDTQYF
TRBV2	NA	TRBJ1-2	NA	TGTGCCAGCAGCGGACGGGAAACTTTTAACTATGGCTACACCTTC	CASSGRETFNYGYTF
TRBV9	few	TRBJ1-2	TRBD1	TGTGCCAGCAGCGAAACAGGACAGGGAGGGAGCTACACCTTC	CASSETGQGGSYTF
TRBV2	NA	TRBJ2-5	TRBD2	TGTGCCAGCAGCGAGGGACTAGCGGGGACCCAAGAGACCCAGTACTTC	CASSEGLAGTQETQYF
TRBV5-1	NA	TRBJ2-1	NA	TGCGCCAGCAGCATCGGACAGGCGGGGGAGCAGTTCTTC	CASSIGQAGEQFF
TRBV10-3	NA	TRBJ2-4	NA	TGTGCCGCCTCCAGTGGAGCCAAAAACATTCAGTACTTC	CAASSGAKNIQYF
TRBV5-4	NA	TRBJ1-2	TRBD1	TGTGCCAGCAGCTTGACAGGGGGGTTTGACTATGGCTACACCTTC	CASSLTGGFDYGYTF